This TCR beta chain was found in a study of blood T cells in healthy people across ages. Findings and limits, study-wide: Higher diversity and more naive CD4+ cells were features of long-lived donors, compared to aged donors. Roughly linear age-related decline in beta diversity appeared, significant by age 40.

Together with a sample-barcoded 5' primer, a J-beta primer mix was included in a second PCR lasting roughly 6 to 12 cycles. Every cDNA molecule bore a tag from a template-switch adaptor containing 12 random nucleotides. TCRdb re-called the 5' RACE reads through MiXCR, storing one row per CDR3 protein. The sample holds about a million distinct CDR3 sequences; roughly 47% are singletons and the top ten take about a fifth. There are a few counts of this clonotype. Antigen: not known. This TCR came from a woman aged 55-70 years in good health. The sample was blood.

The CDR3 loop is CARGQQSYEQYF. The CDR3 nucleotides read TGTGCCAGGGGACAGCAGTCCTACGAGCAGTACTTC. V and J are TRBV19 and TRBJ2-7; 7 nucleotides match TRBD1. The CDR3 consists of 12 residues. CDR1 and CDR2 (germline): LNHDA, SQIVND (reference sequence). V shed 9 bases, J shed 1 base, and the junction held 3 bases outside the gene matches.